This TCR beta chain appears in the sequencing data of a study of cytomegalovirus exposure and HLA in healthy donors. The CDR3 runs to 14 residues. The V and J ends lost 0 bases and 6 bases respectively, with 8 bases between them. Per germline, CDR1 MNHEY and CDR2 SMNVEV (reference sequence). Both 60 Vbeta primers and 13 Jbeta primers went into the PCR. Clones were read by immunoSEQ multiplex PCR, and TCRdb kept only the in-frame ones, dropping some. The sample carries roughly 130,000 clones, about 72% recorded once. This receptor was identified in a man in his thirties or forties in good health and CMV-seropositive. Material: PBMCs. This chain connects TRBV27 to TRBJ1-4, with a tentative D call TRBD1 (6 bases). The CDR3 protein is CASSLSQGYEKLFF. CDR3 sequence (DNA): TGTGCCAGCAGTTTATCCCAGGGGTATGAAAAACTGTTTTTT.